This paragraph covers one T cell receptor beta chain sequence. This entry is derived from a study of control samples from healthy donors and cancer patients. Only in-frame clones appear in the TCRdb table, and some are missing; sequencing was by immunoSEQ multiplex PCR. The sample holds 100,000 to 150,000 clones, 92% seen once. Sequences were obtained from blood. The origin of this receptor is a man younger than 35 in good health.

CDR3 loop: CASSLGAGSPNEQYF. CDR3 coding DNA: TGCGCCAGCAGCTTGGGAGCGGGGAGTCCTAACGAGCAGTACTTC. The chain joins TRBV5-1 to TRBJ2-7, with 7 bases lining up with TRBD2. The CDR3 has 15 amino acids. Germline V lookup: CDR1 SGHRS, CDR2 YFSETQ. V lost 0 bases, J lost 5 bases, and 8 bases stayed unmatched. Full variable domain (rest looked up from reference TRBV5-1 and TRBJ2-7): KAGVTQTPRYLIKTRGQQVTLSCSPISGHRSVSWYQQTPGQGLQFLFEYFSETQRNKGNFPGRFSGRQFSNSRSEMNVSTLELGDSALYLCASSLGAGSPNEQYFGPGTRLTVT.